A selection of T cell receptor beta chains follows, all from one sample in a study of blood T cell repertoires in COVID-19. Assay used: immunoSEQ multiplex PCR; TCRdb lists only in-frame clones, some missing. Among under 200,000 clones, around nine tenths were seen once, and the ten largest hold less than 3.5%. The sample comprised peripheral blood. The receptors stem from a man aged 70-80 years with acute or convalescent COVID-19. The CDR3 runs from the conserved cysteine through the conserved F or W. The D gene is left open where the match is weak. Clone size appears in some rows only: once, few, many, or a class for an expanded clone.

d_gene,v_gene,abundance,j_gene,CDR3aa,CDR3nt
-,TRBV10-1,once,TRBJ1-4,CATQSTTEPRSRAQDSTNEKLFF,TGCGCCACCCAGTCGACGACGGAACCTCGATCGAGGGCCCAAGACTCAACTAATGAAAAACTGTTTTTT
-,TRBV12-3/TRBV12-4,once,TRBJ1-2,CASGTPYGDGYTF,TGTGCCAGCGGTACTCCCTACGGGGATGGCTACACCTTC
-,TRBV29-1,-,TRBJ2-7,CSVEVDSYEQYF,TGCAGCGTTGAAGTTGACAGCTACGAGCAGTACTTC
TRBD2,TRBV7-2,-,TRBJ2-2,CASSLELAGGPTGELFF,TGTGCCAGCAGCTTAGAACTGGCGGGGGGGCCTACCGGGGAGCTGTTTTTT
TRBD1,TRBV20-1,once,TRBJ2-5,CSASGQAQETQYF,TGCAGTGCTAGTGGACAGGCGCAAGAGACCCAGTACTTC
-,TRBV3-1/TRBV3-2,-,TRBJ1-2,CASSPRGYSYTF,TGTGCCAGCAGCCCAAGGGGCTATAGCTACACCTTC
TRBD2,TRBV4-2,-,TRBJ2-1,CASSQPRGGSSYNEQFF,TGTGCCAGCAGCCAACCCCGGGGGGGGAGCTCCTACAATGAGCAGTTCTTC
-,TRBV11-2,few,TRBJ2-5,CASSLRAPRVSRETQYF,TGTGCCAGCAGCTTAAGGGCACCGCGGGTATCAAGAGAGACCCAGTACTTC
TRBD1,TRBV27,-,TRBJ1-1,CASSFSRTGNTEAFF,TGTGCCAGCAGTTTTAGTAGGACAGGGAACACTGAAGCTTTCTTT
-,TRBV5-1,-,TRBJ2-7,CASSRTGTNYEQYF,TGCGCCAGCAGCCGCACTGGGACAAACTACGAGCAGTACTTC
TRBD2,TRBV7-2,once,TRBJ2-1,CASSPSSGSSYNEQFF,TGTGCCAGCAGCCCGAGTAGCGGGAGCTCCTACAATGAGCAGTTCTTC
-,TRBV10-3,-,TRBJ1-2,CAISETGSYGYTF,TGTGCCATCAGTGAAACAGGATCCTATGGCTACACCTTC
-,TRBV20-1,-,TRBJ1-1,CSALGEPEAFF,TGCAGTGCCCTAGGGGAACCCGAAGCTTTCTTT
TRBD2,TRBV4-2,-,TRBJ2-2,CASSQDGRDGNTGELFF,TGTGCCAGCAGCCAAGATGGGAGGGACGGGAACACCGGGGAGCTGTTTTTT
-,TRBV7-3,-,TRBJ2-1,CASSVDRGAYNEQFF,TGTGCCAGCAGCGTGGACCGGGGGGCGTACAATGAGCAGTTCTTC
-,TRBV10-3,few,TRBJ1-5,CATTDSASDQPQHF,TGTGCCACAACCGACAGTGCCTCGGATCAGCCCCAGCATTTT
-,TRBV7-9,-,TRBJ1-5,CASSPGSDSNQPQHF,TGTGCCAGCAGCCCCGGGAGCGACTCGAATCAGCCCCAGCATTTT
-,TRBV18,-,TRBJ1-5,CASSAVSNQPQHF,TGTGCCAGCTCCGCAGTTAGCAATCAGCCCCAGCATTTT
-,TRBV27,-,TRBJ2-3,CASSLRTDTVIYTDTQYF,TGTGCCAGCAGTTTACGTACAGACACGGTAATATACACAGATACGCAGTATTTT
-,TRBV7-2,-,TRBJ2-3,CASRTAGPTDTQYF,TGTGCCAGCAGAACAGCGGGTCCCACAGATACGCAGTATTTT
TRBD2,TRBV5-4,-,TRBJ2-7,CASSSRTSGRNEQYF,TGTGCCAGCAGCTCTCGGACTAGCGGGAGGAACGAGCAGTACTTC
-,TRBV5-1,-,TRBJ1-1,CASSVTDSRTEAFF,TGCGCCAGCAGCGTGACCGACAGTAGGACTGAAGCTTTCTTT
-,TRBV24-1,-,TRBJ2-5,CATSDPGGTQETQYF,TGTGCCACCAGTGACCCAGGAGGGACTCAGGAGACCCAGTACTTC
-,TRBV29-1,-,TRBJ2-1,CSALGDNEQFF,TGCAGCGCACTCGGGGACAATGAGCAGTTCTTC
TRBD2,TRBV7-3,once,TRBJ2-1,CASSPGTSGGGWVF,TGTGCCAGCAGCCCCGGGACTAGCGGAGGTGGGTGGGTCTTC
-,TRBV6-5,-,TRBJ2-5,CASSPSGETQYF,TGTGCCAGCAGTCCTAGTGGGGAGACCCAGTACTTC
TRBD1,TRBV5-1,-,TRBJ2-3,CASRATGGTDTQYF,TGCGCCAGCAGGGCGACAGGGGGCACAGATACGCAGTATTTT
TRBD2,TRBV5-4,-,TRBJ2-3,CASSLKSGGYTDTQYF,TGTGCCAGCAGCCTGAAGAGCGGGGGGTACACAGATACGCAGTATTTT
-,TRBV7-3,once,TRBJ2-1,CASSSGNNEQFF,TGTGCCAGCAGCTCGGGTAACAATGAGCAGTTCTTC
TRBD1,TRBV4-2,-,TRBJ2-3,CASSPRQGATDTQYF,TGTGCCAGCAGCCCTCGACAGGGAGCCACAGATACGCAGTATTTT
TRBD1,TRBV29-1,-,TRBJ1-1,CSVSRDRLAGGAFF,TGCAGCGTCTCCCGGGACAGGTTAGCGGGGGGAGCTTTCTTT
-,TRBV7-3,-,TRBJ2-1,CASSLLAGKGNEQFF,TGTGCCAGCAGCTTATTGGCGGGTAAGGGCAATGAGCAGTTCTTC
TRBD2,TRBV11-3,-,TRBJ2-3,CASSLGTGGNWGTDTQYF,TGTGCCAGCAGCTTAGGAACGGGAGGGAATTGGGGCACAGATACGCAGTATTTT
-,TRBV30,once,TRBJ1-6,CAWSVLLESGRRPPLHF,TGTGCCTGGAGTGTACTTTTGGAGTCAGGGCGTAGGCCACCCCTCCACTTT
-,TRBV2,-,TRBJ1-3,CASSDGGLGSGNTIYF,TGTGCCAGCAGTGACGGGGGGCTTGGATCTGGAAACACCATATATTTT
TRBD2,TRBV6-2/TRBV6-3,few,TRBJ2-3,CASSSEPPGLALQEADTQYF,TGTGCCAGCAGTTCCGAACCTCCGGGACTAGCACTACAAGAGGCAGATACGCAGTATTTT
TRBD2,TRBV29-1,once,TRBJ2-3,CSVVNGGMSDTQYF,TGCAGCGTTGTGAACGGGGGGATGTCAGATACGCAGTATTTT
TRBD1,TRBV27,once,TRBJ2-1,CASSFRQGLYNEQFF,TGTGCCAGCAGTTTTAGACAGGGTTTATACAATGAGCAGTTCTTC
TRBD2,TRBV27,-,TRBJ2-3,CASSSPFPSGTSTDTQYF,TGTGCCAGCAGTTCGCCGTTTCCTAGCGGGACCAGCACAGATACGCAGTATTTT
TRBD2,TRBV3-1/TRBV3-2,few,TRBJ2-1,CASSLGTSGYNEQFF,TGTGCCAGCAGCCTCGGGACTAGCGGGTACAATGAGCAGTTCTTC
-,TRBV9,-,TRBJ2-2,CASSPSGSPTHTGELFF,TGTGCCAGCAGCCCTTCGGGTAGCCCCACCCACACCGGGGAGCTGTTTTTT
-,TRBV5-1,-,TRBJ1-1,CASSQGRILNTEAFF,TGCGCCAGCAGTCAGGGGCGGATTTTGAACACTGAAGCTTTCTTT
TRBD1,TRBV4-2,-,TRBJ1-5,CASSQGGTGDQPQHF,TGTGCCAGCAGCCAAGGGGGGACAGGGGATCAGCCCCAGCATTTT
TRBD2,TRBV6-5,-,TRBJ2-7,CASRTPGLAYEQYF,TGTGCCAGCAGAACTCCGGGACTAGCCTACGAGCAGTACTTC
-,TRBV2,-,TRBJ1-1,CASSERTSEAFF,TGTGCCAGCAGTGAGAGGACATCTGAAGCTTTCTTT
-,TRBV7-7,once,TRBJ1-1,CASSLVAEVRNTEAFF,TGTGCCAGCAGCTTAGTAGCAGAGGTTCGCAACACTGAAGCTTTCTTT
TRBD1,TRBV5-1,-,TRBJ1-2,CASTRDRGGDGYTF,TGCGCCAGCACCCGGGACAGGGGAGGGGATGGCTACACCTTC
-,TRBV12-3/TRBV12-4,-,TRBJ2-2,CASSFFSDGELFF,TGTGCTAGCAGTTTTTTTAGTGACGGGGAGCTGTTTTTT
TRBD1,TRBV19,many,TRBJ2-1,CASSIRRPGQGVRNEQFF,TGTGCCAGTAGTATCCGGAGGCCGGGACAGGGGGTCAGGAATGAGCAGTTCTTC
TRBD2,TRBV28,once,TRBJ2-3,CASSLLSGGVASPTDTQYF,TGTGCCAGCAGTTTATTGAGCGGGGGCGTCGCATCTCCCACAGATACGCAGTATTTT
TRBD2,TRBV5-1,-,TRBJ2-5,CASGNRRAGEETQYF,TGCGCCAGCGGGAATAGGCGGGCGGGGGAAGAGACCCAGTACTTC
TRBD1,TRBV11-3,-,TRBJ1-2,CASSSDRGYGYTF,TGTGCCAGCAGCTCGGACAGGGGGTATGGCTACACCTTC
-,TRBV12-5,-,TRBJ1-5,CASGLDGRAQHF,TGTGCTAGTGGTTTGGATGGGAGGGCCCAGCATTTT